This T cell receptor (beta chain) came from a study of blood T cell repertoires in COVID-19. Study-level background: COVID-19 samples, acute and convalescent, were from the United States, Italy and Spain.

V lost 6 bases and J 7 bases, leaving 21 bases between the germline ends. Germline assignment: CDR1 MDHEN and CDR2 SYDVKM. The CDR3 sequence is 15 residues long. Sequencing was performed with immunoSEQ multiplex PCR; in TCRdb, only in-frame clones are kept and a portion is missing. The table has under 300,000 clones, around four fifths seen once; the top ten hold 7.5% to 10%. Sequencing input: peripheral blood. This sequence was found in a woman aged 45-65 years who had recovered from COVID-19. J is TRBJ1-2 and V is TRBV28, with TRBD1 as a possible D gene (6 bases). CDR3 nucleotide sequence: TGTGCCAGCAGGAAACGGGGCCCAGGGGATTCTGGCTACACCTTC. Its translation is CASRKRGPGDSGYTF.